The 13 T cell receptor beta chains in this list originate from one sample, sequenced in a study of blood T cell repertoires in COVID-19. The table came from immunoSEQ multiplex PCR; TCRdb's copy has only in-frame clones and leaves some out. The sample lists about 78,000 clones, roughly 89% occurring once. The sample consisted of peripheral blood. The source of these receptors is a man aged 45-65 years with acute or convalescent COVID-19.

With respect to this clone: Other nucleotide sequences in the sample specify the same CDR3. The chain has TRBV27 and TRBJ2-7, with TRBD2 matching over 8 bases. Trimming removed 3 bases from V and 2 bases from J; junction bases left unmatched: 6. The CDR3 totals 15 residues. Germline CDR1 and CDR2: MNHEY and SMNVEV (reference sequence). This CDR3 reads CASSLAGGNTYEQYF. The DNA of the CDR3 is TGTGCCAGCAGTTTGGCGGGAGGAAATACCTACGAGCAGTACTTC.

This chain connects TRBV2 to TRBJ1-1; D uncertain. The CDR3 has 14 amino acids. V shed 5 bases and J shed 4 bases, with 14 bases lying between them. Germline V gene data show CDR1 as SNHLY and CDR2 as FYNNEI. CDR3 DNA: TGTGCCAGCAGTCCGCAGACTATCGCCACTGAAGCTTTCTTT. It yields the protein CASSPQTIATEAFF.

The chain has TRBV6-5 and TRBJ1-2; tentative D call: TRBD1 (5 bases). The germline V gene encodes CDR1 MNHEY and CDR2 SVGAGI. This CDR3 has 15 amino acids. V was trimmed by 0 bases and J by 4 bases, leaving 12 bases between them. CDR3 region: CASSYSRRQGYGYTF. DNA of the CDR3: TGTGCCAGCAGTTACTCGAGACGGCAGGGCTATGGCTACACCTTC.

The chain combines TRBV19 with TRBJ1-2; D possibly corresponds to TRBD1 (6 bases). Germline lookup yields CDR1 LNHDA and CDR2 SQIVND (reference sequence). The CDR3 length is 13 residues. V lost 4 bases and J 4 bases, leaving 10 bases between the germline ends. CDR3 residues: CASSRDNFYGYTF. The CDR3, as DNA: TGTGCCAGTAGTAGGGACAATTTCTATGGCTACACCTTC.

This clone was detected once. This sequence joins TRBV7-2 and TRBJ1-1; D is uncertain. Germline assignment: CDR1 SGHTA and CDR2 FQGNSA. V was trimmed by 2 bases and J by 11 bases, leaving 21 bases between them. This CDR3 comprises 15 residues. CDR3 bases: TGTGCCAGCAGCTTAAAGGCGGGCGGAGAAATAAGGGCTTTCTTT. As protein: CASSLKAGGEIRAFF.

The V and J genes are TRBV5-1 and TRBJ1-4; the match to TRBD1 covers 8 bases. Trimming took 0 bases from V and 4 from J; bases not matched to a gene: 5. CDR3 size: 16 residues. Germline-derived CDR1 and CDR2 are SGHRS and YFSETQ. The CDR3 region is CASSLGLQGVNEKLFF. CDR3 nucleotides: TGCGCCAGCAGCTTGGGTCTACAGGGGGTTAATGAAAAACTGTTTTTT.

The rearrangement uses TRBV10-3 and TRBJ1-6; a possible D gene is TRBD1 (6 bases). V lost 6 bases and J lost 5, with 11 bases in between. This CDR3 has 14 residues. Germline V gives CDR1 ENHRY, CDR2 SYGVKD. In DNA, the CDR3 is TGTGCCATCAGCAGACAGGAGAATAATTCACCCCTCCACTTT. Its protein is CAISRQENNSPLHF.

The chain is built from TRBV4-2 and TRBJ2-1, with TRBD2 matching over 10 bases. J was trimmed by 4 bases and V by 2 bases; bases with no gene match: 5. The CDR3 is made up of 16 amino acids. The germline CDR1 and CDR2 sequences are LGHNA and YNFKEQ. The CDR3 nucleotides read TGTGCCAGCAGCCAACAATCTAGCGGGGGTTACAATGAGCAGTTCTTC. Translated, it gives CASSQQSSGGYNEQFF.

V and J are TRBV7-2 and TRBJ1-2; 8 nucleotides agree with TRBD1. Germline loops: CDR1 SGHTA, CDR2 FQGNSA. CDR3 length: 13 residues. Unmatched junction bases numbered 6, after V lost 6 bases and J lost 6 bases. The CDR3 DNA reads TGTGCCAGCAGGAGACAGGGGTCGAATGGCTACACCTTC. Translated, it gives CASRRQGSNGYTF.

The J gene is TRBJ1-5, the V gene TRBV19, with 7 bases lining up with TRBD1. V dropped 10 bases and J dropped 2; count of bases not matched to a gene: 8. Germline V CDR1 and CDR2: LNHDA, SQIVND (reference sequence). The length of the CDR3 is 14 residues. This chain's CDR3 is CATLDRVGNQPQHF. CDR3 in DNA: TGTGCCACTTTAGACAGGGTCGGCAATCAGCCCCAGCATTTT.

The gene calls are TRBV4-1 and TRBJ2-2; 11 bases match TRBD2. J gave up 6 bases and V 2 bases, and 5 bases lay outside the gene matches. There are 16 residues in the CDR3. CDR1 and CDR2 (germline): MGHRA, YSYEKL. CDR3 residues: CASSQNSGRAPGELFF. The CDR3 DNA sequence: TGCGCCAGCAGCCAAAATAGCGGGAGGGCCCCCGGGGAGCTGTTTTTT.

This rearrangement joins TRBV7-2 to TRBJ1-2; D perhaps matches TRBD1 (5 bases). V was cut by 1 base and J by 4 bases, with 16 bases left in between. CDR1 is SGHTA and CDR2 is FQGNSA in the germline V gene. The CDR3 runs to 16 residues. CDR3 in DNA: TGTGCCAGCAGCTTAGTGGGGCCCAGGAAGAGCTATGGCTACACCTTC. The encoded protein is CASSLVGPRKSYGYTF.

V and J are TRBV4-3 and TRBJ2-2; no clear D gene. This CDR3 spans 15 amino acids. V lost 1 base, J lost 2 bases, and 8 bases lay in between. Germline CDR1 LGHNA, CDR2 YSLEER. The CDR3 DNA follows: TGCGCCAGCAGCCAAGGGTCTATAAACACCGGGGAGCTGTTTTTT. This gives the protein CASSQGSINTGELFF.